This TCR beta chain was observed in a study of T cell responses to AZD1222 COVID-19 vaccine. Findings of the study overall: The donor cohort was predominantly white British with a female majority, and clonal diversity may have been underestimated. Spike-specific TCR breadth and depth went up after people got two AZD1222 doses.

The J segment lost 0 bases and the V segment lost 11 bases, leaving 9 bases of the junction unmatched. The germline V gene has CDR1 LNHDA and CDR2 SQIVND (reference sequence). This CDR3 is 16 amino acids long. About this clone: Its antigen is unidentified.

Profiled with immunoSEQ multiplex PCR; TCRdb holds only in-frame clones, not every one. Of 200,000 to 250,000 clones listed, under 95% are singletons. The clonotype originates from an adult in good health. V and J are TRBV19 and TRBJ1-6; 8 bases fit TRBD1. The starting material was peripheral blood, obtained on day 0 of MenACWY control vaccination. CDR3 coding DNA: TGTGCCTCCAGGACAGGGCCGAGCTCCTATAATTCACCCCTCCACTTT. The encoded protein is CASRTGPSSYNSPLHF.